What follows are 15 T cell receptor beta chains derived from one specimen sequenced in a study of blood T cell repertoires in COVID-19. Assay: immunoSEQ multiplex PCR; the TCRdb copy retains only in-frame clones and omits some. This sample carries about 27,000 clones, 83% of them seen once, and the ten largest clones take roughly 25%. Source material: peripheral blood. The receptors here all came from an older man with active COVID-19.

The rearrangement uses TRBV11-3 and TRBJ1-4, with D possibly being TRBD1 (5 bases). V was clipped by 7 bases and J by 5 bases, with 17 bases between them. Germline V gene data show CDR1 as SGHNT and CDR2 as YENEEA. The CDR3 has 15 amino acids. CDR3 sequence: CASKNPWRGNEKLFF. DNA for the CDR3: TGTGCCAGCAAAAATCCGTGGAGGGGAAATGAAAAACTGTTTTTT.

This rearrangement joins TRBV5-1 to TRBJ1-3; 8 nucleotides match TRBD1. V was pared by 3 bases and J by 2 bases, with 7 bases of the junction left unmatched. The CDR3 is 16 amino acids. Germline CDR1 is SGHRS and CDR2 is YFSETQ. The CDR3 loop is CASSWTQQGAGNTIYF. In DNA, the CDR3 is TGCGCCAGCAGCTGGACCCAACAGGGGGCTGGAAACACCATATATTTT.

The J gene is TRBJ2-7, the V gene TRBV7-9; 8 positions agree with TRBD1. The CDR3 has 14 residues. Trimming cost V 1 base and J 3 bases; bases outside gene matches: 2. The germline gives CDR1 SEHNR, CDR2 FQNEAQ (reference sequence). The CDR3 loop reads CASSLGGTGYEQYF. Written as DNA, the CDR3 is TGTGCCAGCAGCTTAGGGGGGACAGGCTACGAGCAGTACTTC.

Points on this clone: The same CDR3 arises from other DNA sequences in this sample as well. CDR3 sequence: CASSIGGNTEAFF. CDR3 DNA: TGTGCCAGTAGTATTGGCGGGAACACTGAAGCTTTCTTT. The rearrangement joins TRBV19 to TRBJ1-1; D not resolved. CDR1 is LNHDA and CDR2 is SQIVND in the germline V gene (reference sequence). This CDR3 has 13 residues. V lost 3 bases and J lost 1, with 6 bases in between.

With respect to this clone: One end of the junction varies from germline; a read error may be responsible. J is TRBJ1-1 and V is TRBV7-7; 9 positions agree with TRBD1. This CDR3 is 13 amino acids long. Germline CDR1 reads SSHAT; CDR2 reads FNYEAQ (reference sequence). This CDR3 reads CASSLDRGTEAFF. CDR3 sequence (DNA): TGTGCTAGCAGCTTGGACAGGGGAACTGAAGCTTTCTTT.

This clone turned up a few times. The CDR3 DNA sequence: TGTGCCAGCTCACCACCGTCCCAGGGGCCTGAAGCTTTCTTT. This codes for CASSPPSQGPEAFF. This chain links TRBV18 with TRBJ1-1; D is perhaps TRBD1 (6 bases). Germline V gene data show CDR1 as KGHSH and CDR2 as LQKENI. The CDR3 consists of 14 residues. The ends were cut back, 0 bases at V and 6 bases at J, with 11 bases in the middle. Looking up the rest from reference TRBV18 and TRBJ1-1 gives the full variable domain: NAGVMQNPRHLVRRRGQEARLRCSPMKGHSHVYWYRQLPEEGLKFMVYLQKENIIDESGMPKERFSAEFPKEGPSILRIQQVVRGDSAAYFCASSPPSQGPEAFFGQGTRLTVV.

The chain joins TRBV9 to TRBJ2-1; 7 positions agree with TRBD2. This CDR3 comprises 14 residues. The trim removed 0 bases at V and 9 bases at J, leaving 6 bases unmatched. CDR1 SGDLS and CDR2 YYNGEE come from the germline V gene. CDR3 nucleotide sequence: TGTGCCAGCAGCGTAGCTGGGACTACTTTTGAGCAGTTCTTC. Its translation: CASSVAGTTFEQFF.

The chain uses TRBV7-6 and TRBJ2-7; no reliable D call. Germline assignment: CDR1 SGHVS and CDR2 FNYEAQ. This CDR3 spans 14 amino acids. The ends were cut back, 1 base at V and 1 base at J, with 8 bases in the middle. CDR3 nucleotides: TGTGCCAGCAGCTTAGGAGAACTTTCCTACGAGCAGTACTTC. This encodes CASSLGELSYEQYF.

This clone appeared once. This chain connects TRBV24-1 to TRBJ2-3, with 13 bases aligning to TRBD2. CDR1 KGHDR and CDR2 SFDVKD come from the germline V gene. With 5 bases clipped from V and 5 bases from J, the junction kept 6 bases outside the gene matches. The CDR3 runs to 16 residues. CDR3 sequence reads: CATSGGLAGVVDTQYF. CDR3 DNA sequence: TGTGCCACCAGTGGTGGACTAGCGGGAGTGGTAGATACGCAGTATTTT.

This clone was counted a single time. V usage is TRBV3-1 (or the pseudogene TRBV3-2) and J usage is TRBJ1-4; maybe TRBD1 (5 bases). CDR3 length: 16 amino acids. Germline loops: CDR1 LGHDT, CDR2 YNNKEL (reference sequence). The ends were cut back, 4 bases at V and 7 bases at J, with 19 bases in the middle. In DNA, the CDR3 is TGTGCCAGCAGCCCGTTAGGATGGGGGGGAGGTGAAAAACTGTTTTTT. It encodes CASSPLGWGGGEKLFF.

The rearrangement uses TRBV7-9 and TRBJ2-3, with D unresolved. Trimming pared 2 bases from V and 2 bases from J, leaving 5 bases between. The CDR3 length is 13 residues. Germline CDR1 and CDR2: SEHNR and FQNEAQ (reference sequence). The CDR3 protein is CASSLQSTDTQYF. DNA for the CDR3: TGTGCCAGCAGCTTACAGTCCACAGATACGCAGTATTTT.

V usage is TRBV6-5 and J usage is TRBJ2-1; the match to TRBD1 covers 9 bases. Germline V gene sequence: CDR1 MNHEY, CDR2 SVGAGI. J was trimmed by 7 bases and V by 9 bases; bases with no gene match: 7. The CDR3 consists of 13 residues. CDR3 region: CARGTGSRNEQFF. In DNA, the CDR3 is TGTGCCAGAGGGACAGGGTCACGGAATGAGCAGTTCTTC.

The chain links TRBV2 to TRBJ1-1; 7 nucleotides align to TRBD1. The CDR3 totals 13 residues. The V and J ends lost 11 bases and 5 bases, in that order; junction bases with no gene match: 11. Germline values: CDR1 SNHLY, CDR2 FYNNEI. The CDR3 DNA follows: TGTGCCTCCCACTCGACAGGGTGGACTGAAGCTTTCTTT. Amino acid sequence: CASHSTGWTEAFF.

The chain employs TRBV2 and TRBJ1-1, with 9 bases aligning to TRBD1. V shed 9 bases, J shed 4 bases, and the junction held 9 bases outside the gene matches. Germline V gene data show CDR1 as SNHLY and CDR2 as FYNNEI. The CDR3 totals 14 residues. CDR3 DNA: TGTGCCAGTAGAGAACAGGGGGCGGGCACTGAAGCTTTCTTT. It specifies CASREQGAGTEAFF.

Comment on this clone: The same CDR3 can be traced to other DNA sequences in this sample. The chain is built from TRBV5-6 and TRBJ1-4; TRBD1 agrees at 8 bases. The CDR3 spans 15 residues. Germline CDR1 and CDR2: SGHDT and YYEEEE. V dropped 0 bases and J dropped 6; count of bases not matched to a gene: 4. CDR3 nucleotide sequence: TGTGCCAGCAGCTTGGGATGGACAGGGCATGAAAAACTGTTTTTT. It encodes CASSLGWTGHEKLFF. Full variable domain (remainder filled in from reference TRBV5-6 and TRBJ1-4): DAGVTQSPTHLIKTRGQQVTLRCSPKSGHDTVSWYQQALGQGPQFIFQYYEEEERQRGNFPDRFSGHQFPNYSSELNVNALLLGDSALYLCASSLGWTGHEKLFFGSGTQLSVL.